The T cell receptor (beta chain) described here comes from a study of blood T cell repertoires in COVID-19 (dated by TCRdb to the early 2020s). Regarding the research as a whole: The collaborator samples originated in the United States, Italy and Spain and spanned the acute and convalescent phases of COVID-19. The sample metadata nearly always contained a de-identified subject ID, COVID-19 status, age in years and sex. The samples were drawn from the first 160 participants of the ongoing ImmuneRACE study and from 950 to 1,500 subjects provided by 6 global collaborators. The repertoires were released in a freely available public database meant as a resource for research on the immune response to SARS-CoV-2. The dataset comprised deeply sampled blood TCRbeta repertoires from subjects exposed to, actively infected with, or recovered from COVID-19. Where available, HLA class I and class II types were obtained from metadata supplied by the sample provider rather than from assay-based typing. The material from the prospective study consisted of cDNA or gDNA derived from T cells, B-cell-depleted T cells, or PBMCs.

Whole blood was collected in K2EDTA tubes by collaborating institutions according to the institutions' own protocols. For TCRbeta analysis, collaborators shipped samples in one of three forms: frozen whole blood, isolated PBMCs, or DNA extracted from either of those sample types. Deletion took 6 bases off V and 12 bases off J, with a span of 24 bases between the germline ends. The germline V gene yields KGHSH for CDR1 and LQKENI for CDR2. Measured from the cysteine to the phenylalanine, the CDR3 is 15 residues long. Here the CDR3 DNA is all that survives: 45 bases in frame from base 1. What the authors observed across the whole study: The quantity of clinical and demographic metadata differed by source and by participant and was supplied without curation.

As concerns this clone: It lacks a known antigen. Base-call qualities are not available, and no considerably larger clone is one nucleotide away.

TCRbeta CDR3 regions were amplified from genomic DNA by means of the immunoSEQ Assay, a bias-controlled multiplex PCR. Per the source publication's procedure: Within the assay, amplification of reference gene primers was used to estimate how many nucleated cells each sample contained. Sequence reads were collapsed and filtered to measure the absolute abundance of every unique TCRbeta CDR3 rearrangement. For each sample, productive Simpson clonality was calculated by taking the square root of Simpson's diversity index across productive rearrangements. Drawn from immuneACCESS, this table holds only the in-frame rearrangements with V and J called that TCRdb kept. Clones are partly lost; checked studies trace under half to an unresolved V gene and leave the rest unexplained. The D gene and trimming were derived from the DNA, and the V and J assignments and clone size from that table. Present in this sample are 150,000 or so clones, roughly 80% of which were seen just once. The ten largest clones add up to around 9.5% of the sample.

The TCR comes from a woman between 50 and 59 years old with active or convalescent COVID-19. The chain couples TRBV18 to TRBJ2-4; the D region possibly corresponds to TRBD2 (6 bases align). Sequenced input: peripheral blood. The CDR3 reads CASSPVPVTLANQYF. DNA sequence: TGTGCCAGCTCCCCCGTGCCCGTGACCCTAGCGAATCAGTACTTC.